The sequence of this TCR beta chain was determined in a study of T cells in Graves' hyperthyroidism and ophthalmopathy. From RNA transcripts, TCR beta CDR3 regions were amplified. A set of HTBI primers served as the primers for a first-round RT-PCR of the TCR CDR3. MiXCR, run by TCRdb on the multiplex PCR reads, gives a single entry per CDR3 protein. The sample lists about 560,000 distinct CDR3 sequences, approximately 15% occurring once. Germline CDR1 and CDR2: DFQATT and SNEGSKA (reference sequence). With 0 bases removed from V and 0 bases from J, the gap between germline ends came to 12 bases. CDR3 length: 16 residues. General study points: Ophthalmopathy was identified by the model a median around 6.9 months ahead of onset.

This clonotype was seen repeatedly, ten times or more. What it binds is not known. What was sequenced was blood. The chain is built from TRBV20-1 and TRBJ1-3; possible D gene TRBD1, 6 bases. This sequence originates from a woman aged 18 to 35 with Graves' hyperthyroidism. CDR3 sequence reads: CSARDLQGHSGNTIYF. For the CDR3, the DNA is TGCAGTGCTAGAGACCTACAGGGACACTCTGGAAACACCATATATTTT.